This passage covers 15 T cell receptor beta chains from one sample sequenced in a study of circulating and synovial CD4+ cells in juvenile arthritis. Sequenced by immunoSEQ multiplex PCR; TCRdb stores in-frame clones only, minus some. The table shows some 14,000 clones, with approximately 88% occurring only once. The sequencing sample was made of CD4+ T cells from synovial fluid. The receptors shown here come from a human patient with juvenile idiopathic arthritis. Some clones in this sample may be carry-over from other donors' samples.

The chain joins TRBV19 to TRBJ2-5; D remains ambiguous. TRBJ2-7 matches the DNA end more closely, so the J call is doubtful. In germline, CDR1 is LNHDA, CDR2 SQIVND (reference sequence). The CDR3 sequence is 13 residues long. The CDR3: CASSISSSYEQYF. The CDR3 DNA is TGTGCCAGTAGTATTTCATCCTCCTACGAGCAGTACTTC.

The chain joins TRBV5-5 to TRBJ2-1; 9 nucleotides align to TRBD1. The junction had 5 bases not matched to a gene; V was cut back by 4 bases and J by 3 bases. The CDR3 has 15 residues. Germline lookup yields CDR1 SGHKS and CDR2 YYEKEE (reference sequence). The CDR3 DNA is TGTGCCAGCAGCGCGGGACAGGGCAGCTACAATGAGCAGTTCTTC. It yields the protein CASSAGQGSYNEQFF. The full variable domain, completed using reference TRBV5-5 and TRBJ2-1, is DAGVTQSPTHLIKTRGQQVTLRCSPISGHKSVSWYQQVLGQGPQFIFQYYEKEERGRGNFPDRFSARQFPNYSSELNVNALLLGDSALYLCASSAGQGSYNEQFFGPGTRLTVL.

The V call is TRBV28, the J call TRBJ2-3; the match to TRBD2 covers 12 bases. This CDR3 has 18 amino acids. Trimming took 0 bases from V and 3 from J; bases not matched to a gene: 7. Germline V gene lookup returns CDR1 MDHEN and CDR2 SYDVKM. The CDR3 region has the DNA TGTGCCAGCAGTTTATGGACTAGCGGGAGTGGTGGGACAGATACGCAGTATTTT. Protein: CASSLWTSGSGGTDTQYF.

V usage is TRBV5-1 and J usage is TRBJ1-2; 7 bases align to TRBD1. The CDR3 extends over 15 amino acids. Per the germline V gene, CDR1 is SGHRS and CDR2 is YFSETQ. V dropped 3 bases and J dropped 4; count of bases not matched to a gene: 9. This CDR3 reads CASSSTMTGIYGYTF. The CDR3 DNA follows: TGCGCCAGCAGCTCGACGATGACAGGGATCTATGGCTACACCTTC.

As DNA, the CDR3 is TGCGCCTACCGACAGGGGGCTTCGGGTGGCTACACCTTC. Amino acids: CAYRQGASGGYTF. V gene TRBV5-1 combines with J gene TRBJ1-2; 10 bases align to TRBD1. The CDR3 has 13 residues. Germline CDR1 SGHRS, CDR2 YFSETQ. V shed 10 bases, J shed 7 bases, and the junction held 10 bases outside the gene matches.

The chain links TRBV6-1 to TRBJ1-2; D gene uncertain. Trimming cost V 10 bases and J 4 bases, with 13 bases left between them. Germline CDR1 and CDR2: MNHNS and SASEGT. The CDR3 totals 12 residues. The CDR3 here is CAILRTRYGYTF. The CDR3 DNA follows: TGTGCCATCCTCAGGACTCGCTATGGCTACACCTTC.

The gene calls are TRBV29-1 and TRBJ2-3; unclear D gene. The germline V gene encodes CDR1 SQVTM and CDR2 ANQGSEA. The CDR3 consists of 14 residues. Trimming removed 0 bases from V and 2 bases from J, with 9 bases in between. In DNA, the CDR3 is TGCAGCGTTGAAGACTTACTACCCACAGATACGCAGTATTTT. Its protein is CSVEDLLPTDTQYF.

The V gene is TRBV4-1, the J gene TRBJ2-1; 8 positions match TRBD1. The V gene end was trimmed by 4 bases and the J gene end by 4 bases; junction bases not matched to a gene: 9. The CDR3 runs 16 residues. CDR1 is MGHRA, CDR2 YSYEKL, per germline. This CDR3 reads CASSLHPGQGYNEQFF. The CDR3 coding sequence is TGCGCCAGCAGCCTCCACCCCGGACAGGGATACAATGAGCAGTTCTTC.

CDR3 nucleotide sequence: TGTGCCTGGAGTCCGGGGACAGCCCTCTTTGTTAACTATGGCTACACCTTC. Translation gives CAWSPGTALFVNYGYTF. The V call is TRBV30, the J call TRBJ1-2, with 7 nucleotides matching TRBD1. The CDR3 has 17 amino acids. With V trimmed by 2 bases and J by 1 base, 13 bases remained unmatched. CDR1 is GTSNPN, CDR2 SVGIG, per germline (reference sequence).

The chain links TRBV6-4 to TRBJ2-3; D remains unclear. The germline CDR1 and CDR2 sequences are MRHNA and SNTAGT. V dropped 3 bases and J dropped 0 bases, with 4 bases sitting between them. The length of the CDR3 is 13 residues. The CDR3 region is CASSEHSTDTQYF. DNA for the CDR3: TGTGCCAGCAGTGAACATAGCACAGATACGCAGTATTTT.

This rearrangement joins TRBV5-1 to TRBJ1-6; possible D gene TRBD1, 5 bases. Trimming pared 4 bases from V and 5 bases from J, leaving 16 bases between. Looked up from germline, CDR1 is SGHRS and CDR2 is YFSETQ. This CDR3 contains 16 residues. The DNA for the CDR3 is TGCGCCAGCAGCCAAGAGGACACAAAGAATAATTCACCCCTCCACTTT. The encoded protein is CASSQEDTKNNSPLHF.

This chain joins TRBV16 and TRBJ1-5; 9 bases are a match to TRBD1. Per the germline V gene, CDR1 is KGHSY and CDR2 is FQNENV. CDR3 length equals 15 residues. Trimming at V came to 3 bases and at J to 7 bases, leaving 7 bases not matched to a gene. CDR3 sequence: CASSQPGTGRQPQHF. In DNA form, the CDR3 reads TGTGCCAGCAGCCAGCCCGGGACAGGGAGACAGCCCCAGCATTTT.

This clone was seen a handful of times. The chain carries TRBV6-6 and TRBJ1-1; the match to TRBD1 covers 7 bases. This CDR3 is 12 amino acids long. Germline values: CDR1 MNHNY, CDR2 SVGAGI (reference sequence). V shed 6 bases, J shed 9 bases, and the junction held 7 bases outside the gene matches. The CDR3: CASRTGTVKAFF. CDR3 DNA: TGTGCCAGCAGGACCGGGACAGTAAAAGCTTTCTTT.

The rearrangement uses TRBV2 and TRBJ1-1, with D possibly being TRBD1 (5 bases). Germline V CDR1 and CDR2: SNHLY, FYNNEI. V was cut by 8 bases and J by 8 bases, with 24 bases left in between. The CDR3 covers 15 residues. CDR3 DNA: TGTGCCAGCTCCTCAGGGTTTGTCGTTCCCGGCGAAGCTTTCTTT. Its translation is CASSSGFVVPGEAFF.

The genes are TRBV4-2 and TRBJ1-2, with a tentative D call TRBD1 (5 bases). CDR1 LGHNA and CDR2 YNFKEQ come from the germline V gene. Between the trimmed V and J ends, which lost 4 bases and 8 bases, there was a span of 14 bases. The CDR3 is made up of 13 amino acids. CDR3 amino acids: CASSLAGIVGYTF. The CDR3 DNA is TGTGCCAGCAGCCTGGCAGGGATAGTCGGCTACACCTTC.